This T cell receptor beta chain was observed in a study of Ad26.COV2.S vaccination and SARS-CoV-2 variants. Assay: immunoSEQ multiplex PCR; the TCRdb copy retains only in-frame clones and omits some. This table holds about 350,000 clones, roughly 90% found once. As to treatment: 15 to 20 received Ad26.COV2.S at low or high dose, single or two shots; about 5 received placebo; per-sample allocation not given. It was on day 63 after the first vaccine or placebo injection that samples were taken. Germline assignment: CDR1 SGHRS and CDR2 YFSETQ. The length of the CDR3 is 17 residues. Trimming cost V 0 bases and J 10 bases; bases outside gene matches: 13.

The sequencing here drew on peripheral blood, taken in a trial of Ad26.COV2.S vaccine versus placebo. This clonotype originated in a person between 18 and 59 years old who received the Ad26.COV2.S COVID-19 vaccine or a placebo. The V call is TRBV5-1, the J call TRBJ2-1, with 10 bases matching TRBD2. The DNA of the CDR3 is TGCGCCAGCAGCTTGGCCTCTAGCGGGAGCCGACCCTGGGAGCAGTTCTTC. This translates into CASSLASSGSRPWEQFF.